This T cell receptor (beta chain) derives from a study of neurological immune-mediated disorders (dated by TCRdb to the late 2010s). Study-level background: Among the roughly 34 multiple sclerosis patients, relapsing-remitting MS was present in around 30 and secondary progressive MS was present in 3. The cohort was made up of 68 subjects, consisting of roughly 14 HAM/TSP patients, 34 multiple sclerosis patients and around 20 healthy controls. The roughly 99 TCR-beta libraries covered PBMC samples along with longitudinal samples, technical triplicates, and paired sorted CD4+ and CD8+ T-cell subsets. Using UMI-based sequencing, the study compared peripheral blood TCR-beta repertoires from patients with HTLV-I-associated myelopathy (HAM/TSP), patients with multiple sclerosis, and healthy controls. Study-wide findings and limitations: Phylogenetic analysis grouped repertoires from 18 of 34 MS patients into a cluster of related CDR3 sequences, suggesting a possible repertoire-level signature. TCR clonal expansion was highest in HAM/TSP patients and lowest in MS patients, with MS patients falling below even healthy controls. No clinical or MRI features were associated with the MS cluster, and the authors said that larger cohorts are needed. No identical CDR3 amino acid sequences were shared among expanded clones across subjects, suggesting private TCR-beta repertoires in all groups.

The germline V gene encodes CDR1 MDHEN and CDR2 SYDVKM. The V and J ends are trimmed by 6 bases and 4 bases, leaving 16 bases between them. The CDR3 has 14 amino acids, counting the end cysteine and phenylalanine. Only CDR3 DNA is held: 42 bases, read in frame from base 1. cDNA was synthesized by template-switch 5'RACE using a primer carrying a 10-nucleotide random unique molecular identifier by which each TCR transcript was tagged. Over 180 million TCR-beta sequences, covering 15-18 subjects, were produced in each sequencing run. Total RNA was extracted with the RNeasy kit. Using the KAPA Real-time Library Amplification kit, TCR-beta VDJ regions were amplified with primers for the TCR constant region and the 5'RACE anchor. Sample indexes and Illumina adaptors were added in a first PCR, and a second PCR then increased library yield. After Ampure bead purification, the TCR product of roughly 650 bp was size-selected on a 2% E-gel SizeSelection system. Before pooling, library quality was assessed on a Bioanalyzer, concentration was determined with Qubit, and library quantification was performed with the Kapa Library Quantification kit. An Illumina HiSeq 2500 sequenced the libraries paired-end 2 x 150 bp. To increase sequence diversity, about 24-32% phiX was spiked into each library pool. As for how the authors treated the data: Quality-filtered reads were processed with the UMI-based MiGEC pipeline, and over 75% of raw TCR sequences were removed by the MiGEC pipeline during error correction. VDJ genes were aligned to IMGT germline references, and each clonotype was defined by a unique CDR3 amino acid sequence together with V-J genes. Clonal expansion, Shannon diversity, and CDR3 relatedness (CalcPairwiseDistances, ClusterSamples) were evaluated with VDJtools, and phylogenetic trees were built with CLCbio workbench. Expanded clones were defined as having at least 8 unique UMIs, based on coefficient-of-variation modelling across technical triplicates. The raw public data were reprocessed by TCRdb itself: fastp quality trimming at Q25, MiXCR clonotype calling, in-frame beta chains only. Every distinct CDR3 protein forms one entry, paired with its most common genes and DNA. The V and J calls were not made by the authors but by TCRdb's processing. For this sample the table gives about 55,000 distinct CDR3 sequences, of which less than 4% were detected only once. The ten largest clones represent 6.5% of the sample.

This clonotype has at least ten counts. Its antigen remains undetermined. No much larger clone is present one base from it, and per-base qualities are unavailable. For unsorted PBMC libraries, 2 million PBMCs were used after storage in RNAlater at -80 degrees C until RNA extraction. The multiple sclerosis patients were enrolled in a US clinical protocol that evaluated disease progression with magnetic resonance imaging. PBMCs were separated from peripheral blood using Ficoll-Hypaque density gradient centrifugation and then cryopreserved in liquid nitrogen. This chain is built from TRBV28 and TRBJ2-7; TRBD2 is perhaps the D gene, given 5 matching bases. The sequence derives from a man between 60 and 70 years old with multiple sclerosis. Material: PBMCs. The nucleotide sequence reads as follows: TGTGCCAGCAGGAGGGAAACCTTGGTATACGAGCAGTACTTC. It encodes CASRRETLVYEQYF.